This entry lists 21 T cell receptor beta chains sequenced from one sample in a study of graft-versus-host responses after intestinal transplantation. Generated by immunoSEQ multiplex PCR, the TCRdb table keeps only in-frame clones and is missing some. The sample lists about 88,000 clones, 90% occurring once. For these TCRs, the target antigens are not known. The specimen was unstimulated CD4+ T cells sorted from spleen or lymph node cells, collected before intestinal transplant. The receptors originated from a human donor who received an intestinal transplant.

This chain links TRBV10-3 with TRBJ1-1, with unresolved D. Trimming stripped 3 bases from V and 5 bases from J, with 10 bases between. The germline CDR1 and CDR2 sequences are ENHRY and SYGVKD. This CDR3 contains 13 residues. The CDR3 spells CAISEADPTEAFF. DNA for the CDR3: TGTGCCATCAGTGAAGCGGACCCGACTGAAGCTTTCTTT.

CDR3 amino acids: CASSLLQGGTEAFF. The CDR3 DNA reads as TGTGCCAGCAGTCTTCTACAGGGTGGAACCGAAGCTTTCTTT. The chain uses TRBV6-1 and TRBJ1-1, with D possibly being TRBD1 (6 bases). This CDR3 contains 14 residues. The germline V and J ends were trimmed by 5 bases and 8 bases, with 18 bases remaining between them. CDR1 is MNHNS and CDR2 is SASEGT in the germline V gene.

J is TRBJ2-5 and V is TRBV10-3; D is unresolved. V was shortened by 4 bases and J by 4 bases, with 16 bases between the two germline ends. Germline V gives CDR1 ENHRY, CDR2 SYGVKD. This CDR3 region has 15 residues. The CDR3 bases are TGTGCCATCAGTGGGTCACTAAACCCCTCAGAGACCCAGTACTTC. It is translated as CAISGSLNPSETQYF.

The chain carries TRBV9 and TRBJ1-2; 7 nucleotides agree with TRBD1. The CDR3 length is 14 residues. The germline CDR1 and CDR2 sequences are SGDLS and YYNGEE. With 3 bases clipped from V and 2 bases from J, the junction kept 4 bases outside the gene matches. The CDR3 DNA is TGTGCCAGCAGCGGACAGGGAGCCAACTATGGCTACACCTTC. Protein: CASSGQGANYGYTF.

CDR3 DNA: TGTGCCAGCAGTTACTCGTCCCAGTACTACGAGCAGTACTTC. Protein product: CASSYSSQYYEQYF. This chain joins TRBV6-6 and TRBJ2-7; the D is unclear. Germline CDR1 and CDR2: MNHNY and SVGAGI (reference sequence). V lost 0 bases, J lost 3 bases, and 9 bases lay in between. There are 14 residues in the CDR3.

The DNA of the CDR3 is TGTGCCAGCAGCCCGCAGACAGGGAACACTGAAGCTTTCTTT. Amino acids: CASSPQTGNTEAFF. The chain couples TRBV9 to TRBJ1-1, with D possibly TRBD1 on 6 matching bases. There are 14 residues in the CDR3. Germline lookup yields CDR1 SGDLS and CDR2 YYNGEE. Trimming cost V 4 bases and J 1 base, with 11 bases left between them.

The rearrangement links TRBV29-1 to TRBJ2-1, with 9 bases identical to TRBD1. The trim removed 5 bases at V and 8 bases at J, leaving 10 bases unmatched. The CDR3 has 14 residues. Per the germline V gene, CDR1 is SQVTM and CDR2 is ANQGSEA. The CDR3 nucleotides read TGCAGCGTTCGCGGACAGGGGAACTCGGATGAGCAGTTCTTC. It codes for CSVRGQGNSDEQFF.

This clone was seen only once. The chain joins TRBV6-5 to TRBJ2-7; D might be TRBD1 (6 bases). The V and J ends lost 0 bases and 6 bases respectively, with 15 bases between them. Germline loops: CDR1 MNHEY, CDR2 SVGAGI. The CDR3 totals 15 residues. CDR3 protein: CASSYSQVPGVEQYF. As DNA, the CDR3 is TGTGCCAGCAGTTACTCTCAGGTACCAGGGGTCGAGCAGTACTTC.

V gene TRBV7-9 combines with J gene TRBJ2-7; D is possibly TRBD2 (6 bases). Germline V gives CDR1 SEHNR, CDR2 FQNEAQ (reference sequence). V lost 7 bases to trimming and J lost 0 bases, with 13 bases between them. CDR3 length equals 14 residues. In DNA, the CDR3 is TGTGCCAGCAAACCCATCGGGGGCTCCTACGAGCAGTACTTC. Protein product: CASKPIGGSYEQYF.

The V and J genes are TRBV5-1 and TRBJ1-1; the match to TRBD1 covers 10 bases. Germline assignment: CDR1 SGHRS and CDR2 YFSETQ. This CDR3 is 16 amino acids long. With 4 bases clipped from V and 8 bases from J, the junction kept 14 bases outside the gene matches. The CDR3 reads CASSLGQGSITLEAFF. The CDR3 DNA reads TGCGCCAGCAGCCTGGGACAGGGGAGTATTACCCTGGAAGCTTTCTTT.

The chain uses TRBV4-1 and TRBJ1-5; perhaps TRBD1 as D (6 bases). With 2 bases removed from V and 7 bases from J, the gap between germline ends came to 9 bases. This CDR3 comprises 13 residues. CDR1 is MGHRA, CDR2 YSYEKL, per germline. In nucleotides, the CDR3 is TGCGCCAGCAGCCAACAGGGGATGCAGCCCCAGCATTTT. Translating gives CASSQQGMQPQHF.

The chain couples TRBV7-8 to TRBJ2-5; TRBD1 agrees at 10 bases. The CDR3 length is 15 residues. V lost 4 bases to trimming and J lost 5 bases; unmatched junction nucleotides: 7. The V gene's germline CDR1 is SGHVS and CDR2 FQNEAQ. The CDR3 loop is CASSSAGTGVETQYF. CDR3 bases: TGTGCCAGCAGCTCTGCCGGGACAGGGGTTGAGACCCAGTACTTC.

CDR3 protein: CAISQDRHNEKLFF. The CDR3 nucleotides read TGTGCCATCAGCCAGGACAGACATAATGAAAAACTGTTTTTT. The chain recombines TRBV10-3 with TRBJ1-4; D perhaps matches TRBD1 (6 bases). V was pared by 6 bases and J by 4 bases, with 12 bases between. Per germline, CDR1 ENHRY and CDR2 SYGVKD. The CDR3 sequence is 14 residues long.

The rearrangement links TRBV2 to TRBJ1-2, with TRBD1 as a possible D gene (6 bases). This CDR3 region has 13 residues. From germline, CDR1 is SNHLY and CDR2 FYNNEI. V shed 10 bases and J shed 4 bases, with 16 bases lying between them. The CDR3 coding sequence is TGTGCCAAAAGGGGCCGGGACACCTATGGCTACACCTTC. Translated, it gives CAKRGRDTYGYTF.

The table lists this clone with a few counts. The chain employs TRBV4-1 and TRBJ1-2; possibly TRBD1 for D (6 bases). Between the trimmed V and J ends, which lost 1 base and 8 bases, there was a span of 17 bases. Germline V gene sequence: CDR1 MGHRA, CDR2 YSYEKL. The CDR3 sequence is 15 residues long. CDR3 bases: TGCGCCAGCAGCCAAGCGGGCGGCAGGGGTTACGGCTACACCTTC. It is translated as CASSQAGGRGYGYTF.

The rearrangement links TRBV5-6 to TRBJ1-1, with a weak D call TRBD1 (6 bases). The germline V and J ends were trimmed by 5 bases and 5 bases, with 10 bases remaining between them. This CDR3 comprises 12 residues. CDR1 SGHDT and CDR2 YYEEEE come from the germline V gene. DNA of the CDR3: TGTGCCAGCAGGACCCAGGGGACTGAAGCTTTCTTT. It is translated as CASRTQGTEAFF.

V gene TRBV10-3 combines with J gene TRBJ2-3; TRBD2 aligns across 8 bases. Germline CDR1 ENHRY, CDR2 SYGVKD. The CDR3 is 16 residues long. The V segment lost 5 bases and the J segment 2 bases; nucleotides outside the gene matches: 9. The CDR3 region has the DNA TGTGCCATCAGTCCCTTGGGAGCGGGGGACACAGATACGCAGTATTTT. Translating gives CAISPLGAGDTDTQYF.

The chain combines TRBV7-3 with TRBJ1-6; 7 nucleotides line up with TRBD1. Trimming cost V 0 bases and J 8 bases; bases outside gene matches: 4. The CDR3 has 15 amino acids. The germline V gene encodes CDR1 SGHTA and CDR2 FQGTGA. The CDR3: CASSLTSGGYSPLHF. The CDR3, as DNA: TGTGCCAGCAGCTTAACATCAGGGGGGTATTCACCCCTCCACTTT.

The chain has TRBV7-9 and TRBJ1-1; 8 bases are a match to TRBD1. With V trimmed by 7 bases and J by 4 bases, 5 bases remained unmatched. In germline, CDR1 is SEHNR, CDR2 FQNEAQ (reference sequence). This CDR3 has 13 amino acids. The chain's CDR3 is CASTRGLGTEAFF. DNA of the CDR3: TGTGCCAGCACCAGGGGGCTTGGCACTGAAGCTTTCTTT.

V usage is TRBV10-3 and J usage is TRBJ1-2; possible D gene TRBD1, 6 bases. Trimming shortened V by 7 bases and J by 4 bases, and 10 bases separated the two germline ends. Germline CDR1 and CDR2: ENHRY and SYGVKD. This CDR3 is built from 12 residues. CDR3 in amino acids: CAINQGGYGYTF. Written as DNA, the CDR3 is TGTGCCATCAACCAAGGGGGCTATGGCTACACCTTC.

The chain recombines TRBV6-5 with TRBJ1-6; 9 nucleotides line up with TRBD1. Unmatched junction bases numbered 0, after V lost 0 bases and J lost 6 bases. This CDR3 is 15 amino acids long. The germline V gene encodes CDR1 MNHEY and CDR2 SVGAGI. CDR3 bases: TGTGCCAGCAGTTACTCGACAGGGGGTAATTCACCCCTCCACTTT. Translated, it gives CASSYSTGGNSPLHF.